Below, 27 T cell receptor beta chains from the same sample are listed, as sequenced in a study of blood T cell repertoires in COVID-19. The protocol was immunoSEQ multiplex PCR, while the TCRdb copy is restricted to in-frame clones and leaves out a portion. Altogether around 300,000 clones are present, around 88% being singletons, with the ten largest covering 6%. The sequenced sample was PBMCs or T cells enriched from blood (not recorded which). The source is a woman aged 35 to 49 who had recovered from COVID-19.

The chain uses TRBV6-5 and TRBJ1-1; D might be TRBD1 (6 bases). Trimming removed 6 bases at V and 10 bases at J, with 18 bases between. Germline CDR1 and CDR2: MNHEY and SVGAGI. The CDR3 is 13 residues long. CDR3 residues: CASRVTGQTRAFF. DNA of the CDR3: TGTGCCAGCAGGGTAACCGGACAGACGCGAGCTTTCTTT.

The rearrangement joins TRBV6-6 to TRBJ2-7; 9 bases match TRBD2. Germline loops: CDR1 MNHNY, CDR2 SVGAGI (reference sequence). This CDR3 region has 14 residues. V trimming: 0 bases; J trimming: 8 bases; junction bases outside the gene matches: 5. The CDR3 loop is CASSYSRGGGKQYF. The DNA for the CDR3 is TGTGCCAGCAGTTACTCGCGCGGGGGGGGTAAGCAGTACTTC.

The chain is built from TRBV7-2 and TRBJ1-2, with D maybe TRBD1 (5 bases). Looked up from germline, CDR1 is SGHTA and CDR2 is FQGNSA. The V end was cut by 7 bases, the J end by 7 bases, with 16 bases between. The CDR3 extends over 13 amino acids. Here the CDR3 reads CASTLIGTRGYTF. The CDR3 DNA follows: TGTGCCAGCACCCTAATCGGGACTCGTGGCTACACCTTC.

This clone occurred once. The chain employs TRBV4-1 and TRBJ1-2; TRBD1 matches at 8 bases. Per the germline V gene, CDR1 is MGHRA and CDR2 is YSYEKL. The CDR3 totals 14 residues. The trim removed 4 bases at V and 7 bases at J, leaving 8 bases unmatched. CDR3 DNA sequence: TGCGCCAGCAGCCTGGACAGGGAGTTGCTTGGCTACACCTTC. This codes for CASSLDRELLGYTF.

CDR3 nucleotide sequence: TGTGCCAGCAGTTTAGGGTCGGCGGGAGGGCCCCAAGAGACCCAGTACTTC. Translating gives CASSLGSAGGPQETQYF. V is TRBV28 and J is TRBJ2-5; 9 positions match TRBD2. The germline V gene has CDR1 MDHEN and CDR2 SYDVKM. The CDR3 extends over 17 amino acids. V lost 2 bases, J lost 1 base, and 8 bases stayed unmatched.

The DNA of the CDR3 is TGTGCCAGTAGTATATTCCCAGGGCCTGGCGAGCAGTACTTC. It yields the protein CASSIFPGPGEQYF. The chain combines TRBV19 with TRBJ2-7, with a tentative D call TRBD1 (5 bases). V was trimmed by 2 bases and J by 6 bases, leaving 14 bases between them. CDR1 is LNHDA, CDR2 SQIVND, per germline (reference sequence). There are 14 residues in the CDR3.

For the CDR3, the DNA is TGTGCCAGCAGTTCCTCGGAGTGGGGCACAGATACGCAGTATTTT. Encoded protein: CASSSSEWGTDTQYF. The chain carries TRBV27 and TRBJ2-3; D not resolved. Trimming cost V 4 bases and J 1 base, with 12 bases left between them. From germline, CDR1 is MNHEY and CDR2 SMNVEV (reference sequence). The CDR3 is 15 residues long.

This clone has a single count. The chain carries TRBV28 and TRBJ1-2, with unresolved D. Trimming left V 3 bases short and J 4 bases short, with 9 bases between. Germline V CDR1 and CDR2: MDHEN, SYDVKM. The CDR3 spans 13 residues. The CDR3 protein is CASSLSEAYGYTF. CDR3 bases: TGTGCCAGCAGTTTGTCCGAAGCCTATGGCTACACCTTC.

About this clone: One junction end disagrees with the germline gene, perhaps due to a read error. The V gene is TRBV14, the J gene TRBJ2-7; no clear D gene. The CDR3 spans 12 residues. Per the germline V gene, CDR1 is SGHDN and CDR2 is FVKESK. Here the CDR3 reads CASSQDGRVTNF. The CDR3 nucleotides read TGTGCCAGCAGCCAAGACGGTCGGGTAACGAACTTC.

J is TRBJ2-3 and V is TRBV21-1; the table assigns TRBD2, which was not confirmed against the DNA. TRBV21-1 is shown as a pseudogene. The CDR3 contains 10 residues. CDR3 loop: CASRRCTQYF. CDR3 sequence (DNA): TGTGCCAGCAGACGGTGCACGCAGTATTTT.

This chain joins TRBV5-1 and TRBJ2-7; TRBD1 matches 7 bases. Trimming removed 4 bases from V and 3 bases from J; junction bases left unmatched: 7. Germline CDR1 is SGHRS and CDR2 is YFSETQ. The CDR3 extends over 14 amino acids. For the CDR3, the DNA is TGCGCCAGCAGCAGCCAGGGGGTCGGCTACGAGCAGTACTTC. Amino acids: CASSSQGVGYEQYF.

This clone was picked up one time. V usage is TRBV9 and J usage is TRBJ2-2; possible D gene TRBD1, 6 bases. Germline values: CDR1 SGDLS, CDR2 YYNGEE. V gave up 4 bases and J gave up 6 bases, with 13 bases separating them. The CDR3 length is 14 residues. The CDR3: CASSPGGDPGELFF. The CDR3 DNA is TGTGCCAGCAGCCCTGGGGGCGACCCCGGGGAGCTGTTTTTT.

This clone was detected only once. This chain's CDR3 is CASSFGRFLGELFF. Here the CDR3 DNA reads TGTGCCAGCAGTTTTGGCCGTTTCCTCGGGGAGCTGTTTTTT. V and J are TRBV27 and TRBJ2-2; D is uncertain. The ends were cut back, 3 bases at V and 7 bases at J, with 12 bases in the middle. CDR1 MNHEY and CDR2 SMNVEV come from the germline V gene (reference sequence). The CDR3 spans 14 residues.

This clone was found once. The rearrangement links TRBV16 to TRBJ2-4; D ambiguous. V was cut by 0 bases and J by 0 bases, with 12 bases left in between. This CDR3 contains 17 residues. Germline CDR1 reads KGHSY; CDR2 reads FQNENV. The CDR3 nucleotides read TGTGCCAGCAGCCAATCCCCTGCAAGACTAGCCAAAAACATTCAGTACTTC. The encoded protein is CASSQSPARLAKNIQYF.

The V and J genes are TRBV28 and TRBJ2-7, with TRBD2 identical over 16 bases. CDR1 and CDR2 (germline): MDHEN, SYDVKM. Trimming at V came to 5 bases and at J to 7 bases, leaving 20 bases not matched to a gene. The CDR3 runs 20 residues. CDR3 coding DNA: TGTGCCAGCAGTCCCCGAGGAACCGGGACTAGCGGGAGGGCCTCAAGAGAGCAGTACTTC. This encodes CASSPRGTGTSGRASREQYF.

This clone turned up a few times. The chain carries TRBV28 and TRBJ1-3; the D gene is possibly TRBD1 (5 bases). CDR1 and CDR2 (germline): MDHEN, SYDVKM. The CDR3 is 13 residues long. Here the CDR3 DNA reads TGTGCAAATGGGCAGGGCTCTGGAAACACCATATATTTT. Amino acid sequence: CANGQGSGNTIYF.

The chain couples TRBV7-6 to TRBJ2-1, with 12 bases that match TRBD2. Germline V gene lookup returns CDR1 SGHVS and CDR2 FNYEAQ. V lost 2 bases and J lost 7; bases outside the gene matches: 9. CDR3 size: 17 residues. The DNA of the CDR3 is TGTGCCAGCAGCTTACTGCCGACTAGCGGGAGAGAAAATGAGCAGTTCTTC. Translation gives CASSLLPTSGRENEQFF. Based on the CDR3 plus reference TRBV7-6 and TRBJ2-1, the full variable domain is GAGVSQSPRYKVTKRGQDVALRCDPISGHVSLYWYRQALGQGPEFLTYFNYEAQQDKSGLPNDRFSAERPEGSISTLTIQRTEQRDSAMYRCASSLLPTSGRENEQFFGPGTRLTVL.

The CDR3 here is CASSTSTSGLNIQYF. The CDR3 DNA reads as TGCGCCAGCAGTACGTCCACTAGCGGGTTAAACATTCAGTACTTC. V and J are TRBV10-2 and TRBJ2-4, with 9 bases identical to TRBD2. The V and J ends lost 5 bases and 6 bases, in that order; junction bases with no gene match: 8. Germline assignment: CDR1 WSHSY and CDR2 SAAADI. The CDR3 totals 15 residues.

Written as DNA, the CDR3 is TGTGCCAGCAGTTGGGAGCCTCCCGGGGAGCTGTTTTTT. Translation gives CASSWEPPGELFF. This rearrangement joins TRBV6-6 to TRBJ2-2; perhaps TRBD2 as D (5 bases). Germline V gene sequence: CDR1 MNHNY, CDR2 SVGAGI (reference sequence). This CDR3 has 13 residues. The V gene lost 4 bases and the J gene lost 6 bases, with 9 bases spanning the gap.

This chain links TRBV28 with TRBJ2-1; 10 bases agree with TRBD2. Losses at the gene ends were 4 bases for V and 6 bases for J; bases not matched to a gene: 6. The CDR3 consists of 15 residues. Germline V lookup: CDR1 MDHEN, CDR2 SYDVKM. The CDR3 DNA reads TGTGCCAGCAGTTGGACTAGCGGTCTGGGCAATGAGCAGTTCTTC. Encoded protein: CASSWTSGLGNEQFF.

The gene calls are TRBV28 and TRBJ1-6, with 10 bases identical to TRBD1. This CDR3 is built from 16 residues. From germline, CDR1 is MDHEN and CDR2 SYDVKM. The V gene end was trimmed by 2 bases and the J gene end by 6 bases; junction bases not matched to a gene: 4. CDR3 in amino acids: CASSLSWTGGNSPLHF. The CDR3 DNA is TGTGCCAGCAGTTTAAGTTGGACAGGGGGTAATTCACCCCTCCACTTT.

The chain recombines TRBV5-1 with TRBJ2-6; unclear D gene. The CDR3 consists of 13 residues. The germline CDR1 and CDR2 sequences are SGHRS and YFSETQ. The V end was cut by 2 bases, the J end by 4 bases, with 4 bases between. CDR3 DNA: TGCGCCAGCAGCTTCCTGGGGGCCAACGTCCTGACTTTC. Its protein product is CASSFLGANVLTF.

This sequence joins TRBV13 and TRBJ2-1, with 8 bases lining up with TRBD2. CDR3 length equals 16 residues. From germline, CDR1 is PRHDT and CDR2 FYEKMQ (reference sequence). J lost 3 bases, V lost 4 bases, and 8 bases had no gene match. CDR3 in amino acids: CASSSGLVTYYNEQFF. CDR3 bases: TGTGCCAGCAGCTCGGGACTAGTCACCTACTACAATGAGCAGTTCTTC.

The V call is TRBV6-5, the J call TRBJ1-6; D might be TRBD1 (5 bases). The CDR3 is made up of 13 amino acids. Germline loops: CDR1 MNHEY, CDR2 SVGAGI. Between the trimmed V and J ends, which lost 2 bases and 8 bases, there was a span of 7 bases. CDR3 nucleotides: TGTGCCAGCAGTTACCGCAGGGATTCACCCCTCCACTTT. It specifies CASSYRRDSPLHF.

CDR3 sequence (DNA): TGTGCCAGCAGTTACGCACGCGGCCAGTACGAGCAGTACTTC. It codes for CASSYARGQYEQYF. This chain connects TRBV6-2 or TRBV6-3 to TRBJ2-7; D not resolved. Trimming removed 2 bases from V and 4 bases from J, with 12 bases in between. This CDR3 region has 14 residues. Germline V gene lookup returns CDR1 MNHEY and CDR2 SVGEGT.

V and J are TRBV7-3 and TRBJ2-3; maybe TRBD1 (6 bases). CDR1 and CDR2 (germline): SGHTA, FQGTGA. The CDR3 loop spans 15 amino acids. V was clipped by 5 bases and J by 0 bases, with 12 bases between them. The CDR3 DNA reads TGTGCCAGCAGCATCCAGGGGAAAAGCACAGATACGCAGTATTTT. It encodes CASSIQGKSTDTQYF.

The chain joins TRBV11-2 to TRBJ2-7, with a weak D call TRBD2 (6 bases). This CDR3 has 14 residues. The germline V gene has CDR1 SGHAT and CDR2 FQNNGV. Trimming cost V 5 bases and J 12 bases, with 23 bases left between them. This CDR3 is CASSPLGVIAALYF. The CDR3 DNA follows: TGTGCCAGCAGCCCTCTTGGGGTAATAGCGGCCCTGTACTTC.